This T cell receptor (beta chain) was found in a study of vaccination and CD4 T cells after COVID-19. Study-level information: The post-COVID sampling time was a median roughly 100 days after diagnosis, ranging from 35 to 161.

On this clonotype: Antigen specificity is unknown.

CDR1 and CDR2 from the germline V gene are SGHVS and FQNEAQ. The CDR3 totals 13 residues. V was clipped by 1 base and J by 8 bases, with 11 bases between them. General study results and limits: For SARS-CoV-2-reactive clonotypes, the median went from about 22 to 38, a nonsignificant increase.

Cultured CD4+ T cells had their DNA profiled by the Oncomine TCR Beta short-read assay. One entry per CDR3 protein results from TCRdb running MiXCR on the PCR reads. In the table there are under 20,000 distinct CDR3 sequences, approximately 78% of which are singletons. The treatment was: roughly 10-day PBMC culture with coronavirus spike peptide pools or control peptides (ViraFEST assay). Negative selection isolated the CD4+ T cells once the cells had been cultured for 10 days. This TCR was recovered from a human donor who received a COVID-19 vaccine. The sequenced sample was CD4+ T cells from blood, cultured in vitro, obtained after SARS-CoV-2 vaccination. This chain connects TRBV7-8 to TRBJ1-2; unclear D gene. In nucleotides, the CDR3 is TGTGCCAGCAGCTTAGGTGGGCGGGTCGGCTACACCTTC. This sequence encodes CASSLGGRVGYTF.